The source of this TCR beta chain is a study of blood T cell repertoires in COVID-19. As for the study in general: The samples span acute and convalescent COVID-19 from the United States, Italy and Spain. Nucleic acid was either cDNA or gDNA, and it came from T cells, B-cell-depleted T cells, or PBMCs.

In this sample, this clone turned up a few times. Source study methods: Counts of nucleated cells, estimated from reference gene primer amplification, were obtained. Clones were read by immunoSEQ multiplex PCR, and TCRdb kept only the in-frame ones, dropping some. D and trimming come from the DNA, and the V and J calls and clone size come from that table. Of around 620,000 clones listed, approximately 90% are singletons. Germline CDR1 is SGHDN and CDR2 is FVKESK. V lost 4 bases and J lost 1; bases outside the gene matches: 2. There are 14 residues in the CDR3. The source material was peripheral blood. The J gene is TRBJ2-7, the V gene TRBV14, with 9 positions matching TRBD1. This sequence was found in a woman between 18 and 29 years old with acute or convalescent COVID-19. CDR3 in amino acids: CASSRDRVSYEQYF. CDR3 DNA sequence: TGTGCCAGCAGCCGGGACAGGGTATCCTACGAGCAGTACTTC. Supplemented by reference TRBV14 and TRBJ2-7, the full variable domain reads EAGVTQFPSHSVIEKGQTVTLRCDPISGHDNLYWYRRVMGKEIKFLLHFVKESKQDESGMPNNRFLAERTGGTYSTLKVQPAELEDSGVYFCASSRDRVSYEQYFGPGTRLTVT.